This T cell receptor beta chain was found in a study of identical twins. Regarding the study as a whole: Analyses based on zero insertions could be partly confounded by invariant MAIT and iNKT cells.

Germline V gene sequence: CDR1 KGHSH, CDR2 LQKENI. V lost 4 bases, J lost 0 bases, and 4 bases stayed unmatched. CDR3 length: 17 amino acids. This clonotype was found many times. The target antigen is unknown. A universal primer site was created by template switching, with the cDNA bearing unique molecular identifiers. TCRdb recomputed calls from the 5' RACE reads with MiXCR, one row per CDR3 protein. The sample carries 200,000 to 300,000 distinct CDR3 sequences, 10% to 13% recorded once. This rearrangement joins TRBV18 to TRBJ2-1; 12 positions agree with TRBD2. This TCR derives from a man aged 50 to 59 in good health. The source material was memory T cells sorted from blood. CDR3 sequence: CASSLRTSGISYNEQFF. CDR3 DNA: TGTGCCAGCTCACTCCGGACTAGCGGGATCTCCTACAATGAGCAGTTCTTC.